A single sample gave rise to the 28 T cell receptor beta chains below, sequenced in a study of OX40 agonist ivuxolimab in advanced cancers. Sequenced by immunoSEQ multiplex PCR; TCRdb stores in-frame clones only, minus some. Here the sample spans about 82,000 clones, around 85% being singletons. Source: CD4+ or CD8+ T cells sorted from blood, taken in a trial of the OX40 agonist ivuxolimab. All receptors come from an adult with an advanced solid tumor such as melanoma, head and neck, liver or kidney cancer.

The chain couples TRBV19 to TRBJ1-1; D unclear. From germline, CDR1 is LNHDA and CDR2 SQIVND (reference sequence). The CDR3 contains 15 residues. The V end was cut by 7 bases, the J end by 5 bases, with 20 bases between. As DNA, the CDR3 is TGTGCCAGTACCCTCCGGTTGTCCGGAGGGACTGAAGCTTTCTTT. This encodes CASTLRLSGGTEAFF.

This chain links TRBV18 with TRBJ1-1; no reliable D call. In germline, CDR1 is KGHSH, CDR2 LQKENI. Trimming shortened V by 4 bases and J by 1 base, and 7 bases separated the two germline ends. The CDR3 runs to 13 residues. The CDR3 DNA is TGTGCCAGCTCACTCGCCGAGAACACTGAAGCTTTCTTT. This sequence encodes CASSLAENTEAFF.

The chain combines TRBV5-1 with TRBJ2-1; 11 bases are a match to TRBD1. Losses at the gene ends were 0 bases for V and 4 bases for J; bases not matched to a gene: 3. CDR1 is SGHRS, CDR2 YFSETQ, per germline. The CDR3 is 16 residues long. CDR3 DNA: TGCGCCAGCAGCTTGGCCGGGACAGGGGGTTACAATGAGCAGTTCTTC. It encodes CASSLAGTGGYNEQFF. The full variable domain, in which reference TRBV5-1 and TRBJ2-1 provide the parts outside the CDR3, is KAGVTQTPRYLIKTRGQQVTLSCSPISGHRSVSWYQQTPGQGLQFLFEYFSETQRNKGNFPGRFSGRQFSNSRSEMNVSTLELGDSALYLCASSLAGTGGYNEQFFGPGTRLTVL.

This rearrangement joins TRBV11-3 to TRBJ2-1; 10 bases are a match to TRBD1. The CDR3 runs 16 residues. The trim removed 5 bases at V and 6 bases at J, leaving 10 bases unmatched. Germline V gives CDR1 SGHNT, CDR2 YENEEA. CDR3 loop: CASSPLPGQGINEQFF. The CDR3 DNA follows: TGTGCCAGCAGCCCTCTCCCGGGACAGGGGATCAATGAGCAGTTCTTC.

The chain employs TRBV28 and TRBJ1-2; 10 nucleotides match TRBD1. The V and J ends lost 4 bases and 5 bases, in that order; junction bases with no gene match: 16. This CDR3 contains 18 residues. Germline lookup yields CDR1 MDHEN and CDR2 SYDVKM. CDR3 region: CASSSRPLHSGQGYGYTF. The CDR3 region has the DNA TGTGCCAGCAGTTCAAGACCTCTCCATTCGGGACAGGGGTATGGCTACACCTTC.

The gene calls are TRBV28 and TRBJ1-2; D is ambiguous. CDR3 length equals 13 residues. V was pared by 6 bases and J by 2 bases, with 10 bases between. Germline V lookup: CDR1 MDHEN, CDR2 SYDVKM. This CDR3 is CASRRGRNYGYTF. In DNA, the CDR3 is TGTGCCAGCAGGCGAGGCAGAAACTATGGCTACACCTTC.

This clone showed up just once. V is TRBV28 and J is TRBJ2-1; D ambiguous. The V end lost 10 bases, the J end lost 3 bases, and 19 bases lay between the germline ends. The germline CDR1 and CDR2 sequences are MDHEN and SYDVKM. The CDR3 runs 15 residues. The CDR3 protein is CATHPRGEVYNEQFF. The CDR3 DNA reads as TGTGCCACCCATCCCCGTGGAGAGGTCTACAATGAGCAGTTCTTC.

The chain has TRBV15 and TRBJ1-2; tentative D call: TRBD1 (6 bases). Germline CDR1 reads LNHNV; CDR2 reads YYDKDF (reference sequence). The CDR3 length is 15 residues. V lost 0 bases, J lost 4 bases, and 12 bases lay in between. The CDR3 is CATSRDQTGLYGYTF. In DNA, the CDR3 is TGTGCCACCAGCAGAGATCAGACAGGACTCTATGGCTACACCTTC.

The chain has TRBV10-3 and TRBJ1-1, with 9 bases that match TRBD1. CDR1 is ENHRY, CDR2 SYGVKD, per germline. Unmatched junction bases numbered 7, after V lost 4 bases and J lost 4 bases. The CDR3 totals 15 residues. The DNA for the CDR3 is TGTGCCATCAGTGTCCTACAGGGGGCAGGCACTGAAGCTTTCTTT. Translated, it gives CAISVLQGAGTEAFF.

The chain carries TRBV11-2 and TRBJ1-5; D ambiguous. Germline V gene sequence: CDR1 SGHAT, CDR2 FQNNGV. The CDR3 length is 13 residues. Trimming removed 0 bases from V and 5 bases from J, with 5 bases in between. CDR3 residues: CASSLDGDQPQHF. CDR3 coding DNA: TGTGCCAGCAGCTTAGACGGGGATCAGCCCCAGCATTTT.

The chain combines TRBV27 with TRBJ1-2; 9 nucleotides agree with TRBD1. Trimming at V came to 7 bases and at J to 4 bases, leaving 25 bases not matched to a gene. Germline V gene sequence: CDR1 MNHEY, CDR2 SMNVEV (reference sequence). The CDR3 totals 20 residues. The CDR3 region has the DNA TGTGCCAGCATGGGAGAGAGAGGGACAGGGTGTATCTTTGTCGTCTATGGCTACACCTTC. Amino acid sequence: CASMGERGTGCIFVVYGYTF.

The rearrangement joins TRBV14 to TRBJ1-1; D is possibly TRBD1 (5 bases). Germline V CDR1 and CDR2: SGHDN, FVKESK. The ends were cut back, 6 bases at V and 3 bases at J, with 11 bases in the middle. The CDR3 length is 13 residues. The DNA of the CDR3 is TGTGCCAGCAGTCGACTGGGGGACACTGAAGCTTTCTTT. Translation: CASSRLGDTEAFF.

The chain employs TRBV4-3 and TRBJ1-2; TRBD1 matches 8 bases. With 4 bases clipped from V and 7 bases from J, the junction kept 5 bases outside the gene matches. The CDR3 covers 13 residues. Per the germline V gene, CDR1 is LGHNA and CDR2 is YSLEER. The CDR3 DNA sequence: TGCGCCAGCAGCCCCAGGACAGGGCGTGGCTACACCTTC. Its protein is CASSPRTGRGYTF.

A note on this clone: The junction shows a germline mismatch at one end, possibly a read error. CDR3 sequence: CASSLVSWDTQYF. In DNA form, the CDR3 reads TGTGCTAGCAGCTTAGTTAGTTGGGATACGCAGTATTTT. The chain uses TRBV7-7 and TRBJ2-3; no firm D call. The CDR3 is 13 residues long. Germline-derived CDR1 and CDR2 are SSHAT and FNYEAQ (reference sequence).

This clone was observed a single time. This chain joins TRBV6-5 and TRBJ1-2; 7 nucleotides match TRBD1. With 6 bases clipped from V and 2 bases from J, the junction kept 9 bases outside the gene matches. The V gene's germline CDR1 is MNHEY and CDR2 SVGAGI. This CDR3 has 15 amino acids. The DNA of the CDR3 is TGTGCCAGCAGAGCGACAGGGCTAATAAACTATGGCTACACCTTC. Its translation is CASRATGLINYGYTF.

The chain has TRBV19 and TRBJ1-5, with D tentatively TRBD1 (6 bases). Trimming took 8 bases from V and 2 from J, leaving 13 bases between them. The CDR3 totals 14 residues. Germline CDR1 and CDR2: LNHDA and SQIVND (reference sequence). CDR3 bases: TGTGCCAGTGGGGGGGGGCGAGGCAATCAGCCCCAGCATTTT. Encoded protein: CASGGGRGNQPQHF.

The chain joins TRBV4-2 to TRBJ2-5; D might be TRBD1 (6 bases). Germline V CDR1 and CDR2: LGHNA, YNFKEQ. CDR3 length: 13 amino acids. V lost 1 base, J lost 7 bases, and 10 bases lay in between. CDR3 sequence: CASSQVRGGTQYF. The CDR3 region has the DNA TGTGCCAGCAGCCAAGTAAGAGGGGGGACCCAGTACTTC.

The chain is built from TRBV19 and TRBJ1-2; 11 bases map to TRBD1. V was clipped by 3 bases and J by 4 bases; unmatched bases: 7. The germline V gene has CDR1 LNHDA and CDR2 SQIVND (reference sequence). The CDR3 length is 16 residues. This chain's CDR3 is CASSMRTGGVGYGYTF. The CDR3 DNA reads TGTGCCAGTAGTATGCGGACAGGGGGCGTCGGCTATGGCTACACCTTC.

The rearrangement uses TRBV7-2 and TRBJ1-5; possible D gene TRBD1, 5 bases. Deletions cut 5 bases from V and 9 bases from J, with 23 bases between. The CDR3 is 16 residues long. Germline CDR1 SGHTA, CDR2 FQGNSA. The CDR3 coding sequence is TGTGCCAGCAGCACAATAGCAGGTCAGGGAATTGTGCCCCAGCATTTT. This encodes CASSTIAGQGIVPQHF. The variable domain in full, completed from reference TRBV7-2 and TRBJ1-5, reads GAGVSQSPSNKVTEKGKDVELRCDPISGHTALYWYRQSLGQGLEFLIYFQGNSAPDKSGLPSDRFSAERTGGSVSTLTIQRTQQEDSAVYLCASSTIAGQGIVPQHFGDGTRLSIL.

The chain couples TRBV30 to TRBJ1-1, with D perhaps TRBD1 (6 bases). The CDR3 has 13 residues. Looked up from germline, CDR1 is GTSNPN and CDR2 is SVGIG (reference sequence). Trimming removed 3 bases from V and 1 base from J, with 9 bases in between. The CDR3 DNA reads TGTGCCTGGAGGGACAGCTCGAACACTGAAGCTTTCTTT. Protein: CAWRDSSNTEAFF.

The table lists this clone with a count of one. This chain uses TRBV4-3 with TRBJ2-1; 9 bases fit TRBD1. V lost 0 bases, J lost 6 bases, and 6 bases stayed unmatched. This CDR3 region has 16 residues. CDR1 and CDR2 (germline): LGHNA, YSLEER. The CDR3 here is CASSQELGQGGNEQFF. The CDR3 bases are TGCGCCAGCAGCCAAGAATTGGGACAGGGAGGCAATGAGCAGTTCTTC.

The chain's CDR3 is CASSVIGASAFF. CDR3 DNA sequence: TGTGCCAGCAGTGTTATTGGGGCATCGGCTTTCTTT. This chain links TRBV6-5 with TRBJ1-1, with D possibly being TRBD1 (5 bases). The CDR3 runs 12 residues. Deletions cut 5 bases from V and 11 bases from J, with 15 bases between. Looked up from germline, CDR1 is MNHEY and CDR2 is SVGAGI.

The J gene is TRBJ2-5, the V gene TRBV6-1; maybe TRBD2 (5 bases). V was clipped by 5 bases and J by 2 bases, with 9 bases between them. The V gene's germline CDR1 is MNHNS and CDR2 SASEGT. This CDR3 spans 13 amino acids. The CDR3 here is CASSSEGQETQYF. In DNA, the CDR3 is TGTGCCAGCAGTAGCGAGGGTCAAGAGACCCAGTACTTC.

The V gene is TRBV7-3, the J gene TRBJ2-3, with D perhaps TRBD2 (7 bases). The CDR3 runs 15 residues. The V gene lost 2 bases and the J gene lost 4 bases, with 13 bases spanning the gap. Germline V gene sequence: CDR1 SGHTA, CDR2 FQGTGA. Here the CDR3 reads CASSLLGGGPDTQYF. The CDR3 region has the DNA TGTGCCAGCAGCTTACTGGGCGGGGGCCCAGATACGCAGTATTTT.

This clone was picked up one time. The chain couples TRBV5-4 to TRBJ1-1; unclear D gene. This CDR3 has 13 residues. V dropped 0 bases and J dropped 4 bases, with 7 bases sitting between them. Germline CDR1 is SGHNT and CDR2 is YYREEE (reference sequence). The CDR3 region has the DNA TGTGCCAGCAGCTTGGGCCGAGTCACTGAAGCTTTCTTT. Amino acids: CASSLGRVTEAFF.

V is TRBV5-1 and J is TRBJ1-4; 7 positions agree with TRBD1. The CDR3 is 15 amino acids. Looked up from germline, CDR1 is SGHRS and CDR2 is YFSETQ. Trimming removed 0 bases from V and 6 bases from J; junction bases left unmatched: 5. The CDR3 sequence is CASSLGTGGDEKLFF. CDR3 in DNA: TGCGCCAGCAGCTTGGGGACAGGAGGTGATGAAAAACTGTTTTTT. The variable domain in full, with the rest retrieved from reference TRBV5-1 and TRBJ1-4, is KAGVTQTPRYLIKTRGQQVTLSCSPISGHRSVSWYQQTPGQGLQFLFEYFSETQRNKGNFPGRFSGRQFSNSRSEMNVSTLELGDSALYLCASSLGTGGDEKLFFGSGTQLSVL.

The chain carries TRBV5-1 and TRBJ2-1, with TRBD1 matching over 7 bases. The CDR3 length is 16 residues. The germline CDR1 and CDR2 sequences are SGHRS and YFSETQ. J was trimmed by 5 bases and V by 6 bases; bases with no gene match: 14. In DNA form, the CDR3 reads TGCGCCAGCACCCCCGCCGGGACAGCCAAGAACAATGAGCAGTTCTTC. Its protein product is CASTPAGTAKNNEQFF. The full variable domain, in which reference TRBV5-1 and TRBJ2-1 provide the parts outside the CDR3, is KAGVTQTPRYLIKTRGQQVTLSCSPISGHRSVSWYQQTPGQGLQFLFEYFSETQRNKGNFPGRFSGRQFSNSRSEMNVSTLELGDSALYLCASTPAGTAKNNEQFFGPGTRLTVL.

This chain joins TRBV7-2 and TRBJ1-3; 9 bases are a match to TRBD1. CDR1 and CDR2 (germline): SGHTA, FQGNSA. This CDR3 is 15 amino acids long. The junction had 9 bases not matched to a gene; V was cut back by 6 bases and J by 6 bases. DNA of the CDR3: TGTGCCAGCAGACCAACGGGACAGGGAGCAAACACCATATATTTT. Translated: CASRPTGQGANTIYF.